This entry lists 7 T cell receptor beta chains sequenced from one sample in a study of blood T cell repertoires in COVID-19. Here immunoSEQ multiplex PCR was the method, and the copy in TCRdb shows in-frame clones only, minus some. The table records under 350,000 clones, around nine tenths of them present only once. The sequencing input was PBMCs or T cells enriched from blood (not recorded which). These receptors were taken from an older woman who had recovered from COVID-19.

V and J are TRBV23-1 and TRBJ1-2; D gene unclear. TRBV23-1 is assigned to the ORF class and has an uncertain function. V was cut by 3 bases and J by 6 bases, with 14 bases left in between. The CDR3 runs to 14 residues. The CDR3 is CASSQGPGIDGYTF. DNA for the CDR3: TGCGCCAGCAGTCAGGGCCCGGGGATCGATGGCTACACCTTC.

The chain uses TRBV30 and TRBJ1-2; unclear D gene. Germline lookup yields CDR1 GTSNPN and CDR2 SVGIG (reference sequence). The CDR3 has 11 residues. The V end lost 7 bases, the J end lost 7 bases, and 13 bases lay between the germline ends. The CDR3 coding sequence is TGTGCCTCCCCTAAAGTGGTTGGCTACACCTTC. Translation gives CASPKVVGYTF.

V is TRBV27 and J is TRBJ2-3; 14 bases agree with TRBD2. J gave up 6 bases and V 6 bases, and 11 bases lay outside the gene matches. The CDR3 has 17 amino acids. Germline V gene data show CDR1 as MNHEY and CDR2 as SMNVEV (reference sequence). In nucleotides, the CDR3 is TGTGCCAGCAGCTCACGGCCCGGACTAGCGGGAGGCGATACGCAGTATTTT. This codes for CASSSRPGLAGGDTQYF.

The chain employs TRBV6-4 and TRBJ1-5; D gene ambiguous. The CDR3 has 14 residues. Trimming cost V 4 bases and J 4 bases, with 11 bases left between them. Germline CDR1 reads MRHNA; CDR2 reads SNTAGT. The CDR3 region has the DNA TGTGCCAGCAGTGTTGTTGGAGGAAATCAGCCCCAGCATTTT. It translates to CASSVVGGNQPQHF.

The chain recombines TRBV6-4 with TRBJ1-5, with unresolved D. V lost 2 bases, J lost 4 bases, and 6 bases lay in between. The CDR3 runs to 13 residues. The V gene's germline CDR1 is MRHNA and CDR2 SNTAGT. CDR3 protein: CASSDGENQPQHF. CDR3 bases: TGTGCCAGCAGTGACGGGGAGAATCAGCCCCAGCATTTT.

The chain combines TRBV2 with TRBJ2-1; D might be TRBD2 (6 bases). This CDR3 spans 17 amino acids. The V end lost 5 bases, the J end lost 0 bases, and 17 bases lay between the germline ends. CDR1 is SNHLY and CDR2 is FYNNEI in the germline V gene. The CDR3 loop reads CASSTGIAESSYNEQFF. The CDR3 DNA is TGTGCCAGCAGTACGGGGATAGCGGAGAGCTCCTACAATGAGCAGTTCTTC.

The chain links TRBV7-3 to TRBJ2-1; D possibly corresponds to TRBD2 (5 bases). The CDR3 totals 15 residues. Per the germline V gene, CDR1 is SGHTA and CDR2 is FQGTGA. V dropped 1 base and J dropped 5 bases, with 12 bases sitting between them. Here the CDR3 DNA reads TGTGCCAGCAGCTTAAGTGGTAGCGCGGACAATGAGCAGTTCTTC. This encodes CASSLSGSADNEQFF.